The 12 T cell receptor beta chains below were found in one sample sequenced in a study of OX40 agonist ivuxolimab in advanced cancers. This table comes from immunoSEQ multiplex PCR, and its TCRdb copy is limited to in-frame clones, with some not included. This table has some 73,000 clones, approximately 83% appearing once. This sample comprised CD4+ or CD8+ T cells sorted from blood, obtained in a trial of the OX40 agonist ivuxolimab. The receptors here all came from an adult with an advanced solid tumor such as melanoma, head and neck, liver or kidney cancer.

The CDR3 is CASSYRDGVYNQPQHF. CDR3 DNA sequence: TGTGCCAGCAGTTATCGGGACGGAGTCTACAATCAGCCCCAGCATTTT. This sequence joins TRBV6-6 and TRBJ1-5, with D tentatively TRBD1 (5 bases). CDR3 length equals 16 residues. The V end was cut by 3 bases, the J end by 3 bases, with 15 bases between. Germline V gene sequence: CDR1 MNHNY, CDR2 SVGAGI (reference sequence).

The rearrangement links TRBV6-5 to TRBJ1-6, with D perhaps matching TRBD1 (5 bases). CDR1 and CDR2 (germline): MNHEY, SVGAGI. V was clipped by 9 bases and J by 10 bases, with 16 bases between them. The CDR3 extends over 13 amino acids. The CDR3, as DNA: TGTGCCAGTGCCCGAGGGGAGGGCTCACCCCTCCACTTT. Its translation: CASARGEGSPLHF.

The V call is TRBV11-2, the J call TRBJ2-4; 10 bases match TRBD1. CDR1 and CDR2 from the germline V gene are SGHAT and FQNNGV. V lost 1 base, J lost 6 bases, and 3 bases stayed unmatched. The length of the CDR3 is 15 residues. CDR3 loop: CASSLARTGGNIQYF. The DNA of the CDR3 is TGTGCCAGCAGCTTAGCTCGGACAGGGGGAAACATTCAGTACTTC.

V gene TRBV18 combines with J gene TRBJ2-2, with D possibly being TRBD1 (7 bases). The CDR3 totals 17 residues. Per the germline V gene, CDR1 is KGHSH and CDR2 is LQKENI. V was cut by 3 bases and J by 4 bases, with 18 bases left in between. CDR3 residues: CASSPPRGDSPTGELFF. The CDR3 bases are TGTGCCAGCTCACCTCCAAGGGGGGACAGCCCCACCGGGGAGCTGTTTTTT. Based on the CDR3 plus reference TRBV18 and TRBJ2-2, the full variable domain is NAGVMQNPRHLVRRRGQEARLRCSPMKGHSHVYWYRQLPEEGLKFMVYLQKENIIDESGMPKERFSAEFPKEGPSILRIQQVVRGDSAAYFCASSPPRGDSPTGELFFGEGSRLTVL.

The rearrangement uses TRBV4-3 and TRBJ2-1; 9 positions agree with TRBD2. This CDR3 spans 16 amino acids. J gave up 7 bases and V 1 base, and 8 bases lay outside the gene matches. The germline gives CDR1 LGHNA, CDR2 YSLEER. The CDR3 DNA reads TGCGCCAGCAGCCAAGGATCGTCTAGCGGGAAGAATGAGCAGTTCTTC. As protein: CASSQGSSSGKNEQFF.

The V call is TRBV6-5, the J call TRBJ2-7; unclear D gene. This CDR3 spans 14 amino acids. V gave up 1 base and J gave up 2 bases, with 9 bases separating them. Germline V gene lookup returns CDR1 MNHEY and CDR2 SVGAGI. CDR3: CASSYWTVTYEQYF. As DNA, the CDR3 is TGTGCCAGCAGTTACTGGACCGTAACCTACGAGCAGTACTTC.

The rearrangement joins TRBV11-2 to TRBJ2-3, with 8 bases matching TRBD1. CDR3 size: 15 residues. CDR1 is SGHAT, CDR2 FQNNGV, per germline. V lost 0 bases and J lost 3; bases outside the gene matches: 2. CDR3 region: CASSLDRGRTDTQYF. As DNA, the CDR3 is TGTGCCAGCAGCTTAGACAGGGGGCGTACAGATACGCAGTATTTT.

The rearrangement uses TRBV4-2 and TRBJ2-7; 8 positions agree with TRBD1. Germline V lookup: CDR1 LGHNA, CDR2 YNFKEQ. This CDR3 is built from 14 residues. V was pared by 4 bases and J by 0 bases, with 2 bases of the junction left unmatched. CDR3 in DNA: TGTGCCAGCAGCCCTGGACAGGGCTCCTACGAGCAGTACTTC. This codes for CASSPGQGSYEQYF.

CDR3 coding DNA: TGTGCCTGGACCGGACAGGGGGGTGAAGGGGTGAATCCCTACGAGCAGTACTTC. It yields the protein CAWTGQGGEGVNPYEQYF. The chain uses TRBV30 and TRBJ2-7; 10 nucleotides match TRBD1. The CDR3 covers 18 residues. The germline gives CDR1 GTSNPN, CDR2 SVGIG (reference sequence). V shed 4 bases, J shed 2 bases, and the junction held 17 bases outside the gene matches.

The chain carries TRBV28 and TRBJ2-5; D possibly uses TRBD1 or TRBD2 (5 bases each). V gave up 6 bases and J gave up 0 bases, with 17 bases separating them. The CDR3 has 16 residues. Germline loops: CDR1 MDHEN, CDR2 SYDVKM. The CDR3 reads CASSPPKGSDQETQYF. CDR3 coding DNA: TGTGCCAGCAGCCCTCCAAAGGGGAGTGACCAAGAGACCCAGTACTTC.

DNA for the CDR3: TGTGCCAGCAGCTTCGAGCCGGCACAGGGGTTGGTTTGGGCTTTCTTT. This encodes CASSFEPAQGLVWAFF. The chain has TRBV7-2 and TRBJ1-1; 7 bases map to TRBD1. The CDR3 has 16 residues. Germline CDR1 is SGHTA and CDR2 is FQGNSA. Trimming removed 3 bases from V and 11 bases from J; junction bases left unmatched: 18.

This chain connects TRBV7-2 to TRBJ2-3; D is ambiguous. Germline V CDR1 and CDR2: SGHTA, FQGNSA. This CDR3 is 16 amino acids long. V gave up 5 bases and J gave up 7 bases, with 22 bases separating them. The CDR3 sequence: CASSPWGSVRSNTQYF. Here the CDR3 DNA reads TGTGCCAGCAGCCCCTGGGGATCTGTTAGGTCTAATACGCAGTATTTT.